The source of this T cell receptor (beta chain) is a study of T cells after yellow fever vaccination. V was cut by 0 bases and J by 12 bases, with 12 bases left in between. The CDR3 has 14 amino acids. The germline V gene has CDR1 LNHNV and CDR2 YYDKDF (reference sequence). Whole-study results and caveats: Repertoires obtained by FACS sorting could include abundant clonotypes that entered as contaminants from the bulk population. Weaker overall was a secondary response that nonetheless peaked faster, on day 5 versus 15. Booster sampling recovered most clones from primary vaccination (about 97% CD4, approximately 90% CD8).

This clonotype was seen more than once but under ten times. What it binds is unknown. In making TCR cDNA, 5'RACE template switching added a universal primer site and UMIs to it. TCRdb called the 5' RACE reads again in MiXCR, with one record for every CDR3 protein. The sample has hundreds of thousands of distinct CDR3 sequences, around 19% seen once. This sample comprised PBMCs, obtained before the yellow fever booster vaccination. The chain employs TRBV15 and TRBJ2-6; unclear D gene. The clonotype comes from a man younger than 35 who received the YFV17D yellow fever vaccine. The CDR3 reads CATSRDASGVVLTF. The CDR3 DNA is TGTGCCACCAGCAGAGACGCCTCTGGGGTCGTCCTGACTTTC.